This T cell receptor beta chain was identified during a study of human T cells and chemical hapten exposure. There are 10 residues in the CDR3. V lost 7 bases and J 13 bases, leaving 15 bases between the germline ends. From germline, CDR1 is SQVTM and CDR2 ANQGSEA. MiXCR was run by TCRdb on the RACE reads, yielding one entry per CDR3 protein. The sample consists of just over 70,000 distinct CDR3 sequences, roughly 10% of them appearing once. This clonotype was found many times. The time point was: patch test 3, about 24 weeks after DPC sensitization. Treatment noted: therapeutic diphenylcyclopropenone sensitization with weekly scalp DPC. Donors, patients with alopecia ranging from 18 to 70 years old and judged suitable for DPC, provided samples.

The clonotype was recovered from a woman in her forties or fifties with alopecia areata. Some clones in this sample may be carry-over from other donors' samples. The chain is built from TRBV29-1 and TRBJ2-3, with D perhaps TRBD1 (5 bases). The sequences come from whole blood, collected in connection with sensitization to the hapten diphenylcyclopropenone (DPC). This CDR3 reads CSAQVEDKYF. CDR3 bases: TGCAGCGCCCAAGTCGAGGACAAGTATTTT.